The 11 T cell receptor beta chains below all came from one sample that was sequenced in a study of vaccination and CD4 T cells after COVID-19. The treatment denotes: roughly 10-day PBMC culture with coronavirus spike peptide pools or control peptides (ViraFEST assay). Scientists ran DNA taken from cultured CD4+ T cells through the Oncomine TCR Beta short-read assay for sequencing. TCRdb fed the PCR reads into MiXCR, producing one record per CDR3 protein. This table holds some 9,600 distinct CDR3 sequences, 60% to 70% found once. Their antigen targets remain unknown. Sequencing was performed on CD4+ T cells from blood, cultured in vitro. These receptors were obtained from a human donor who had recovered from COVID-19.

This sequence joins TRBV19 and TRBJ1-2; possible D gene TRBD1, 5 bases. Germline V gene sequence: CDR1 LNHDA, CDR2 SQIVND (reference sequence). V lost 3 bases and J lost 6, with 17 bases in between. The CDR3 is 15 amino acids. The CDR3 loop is CASSMPGTIGNGYTF. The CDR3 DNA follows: TGTGCCAGTAGTATGCCCGGGACGATTGGGAATGGCTACACCTTC.

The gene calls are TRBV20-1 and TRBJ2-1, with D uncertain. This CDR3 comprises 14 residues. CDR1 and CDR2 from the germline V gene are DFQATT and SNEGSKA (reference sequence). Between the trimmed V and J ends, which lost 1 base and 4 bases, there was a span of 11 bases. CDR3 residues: CSARVRVQYNEQFF. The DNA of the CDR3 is TGCAGTGCTAGAGTACGGGTCCAATACAATGAGCAGTTCTTC.

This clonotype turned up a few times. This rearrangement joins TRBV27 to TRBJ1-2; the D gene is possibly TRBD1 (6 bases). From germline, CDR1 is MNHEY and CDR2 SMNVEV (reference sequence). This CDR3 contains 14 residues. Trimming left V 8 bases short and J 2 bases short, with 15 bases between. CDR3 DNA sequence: TGTGCCAGCGGCAGGGGCCCGGCCAACTATGGCTACACCTTC. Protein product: CASGRGPANYGYTF.

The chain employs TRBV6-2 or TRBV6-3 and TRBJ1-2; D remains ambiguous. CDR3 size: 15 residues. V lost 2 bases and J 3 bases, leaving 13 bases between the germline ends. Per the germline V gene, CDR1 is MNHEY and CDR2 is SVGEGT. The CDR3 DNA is TGTGCCAGCAGTTACGATCCACAAGTCGACTATGGCTACACCTTC. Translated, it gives CASSYDPQVDYGYTF.

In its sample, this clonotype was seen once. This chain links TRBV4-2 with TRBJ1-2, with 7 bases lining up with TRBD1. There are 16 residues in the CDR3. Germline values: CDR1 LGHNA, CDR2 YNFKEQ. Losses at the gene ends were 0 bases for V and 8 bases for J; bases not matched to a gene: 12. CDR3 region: CASSQEGLQGTMGYTF. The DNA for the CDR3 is TGTGCCAGCAGCCAAGAGGGGCTACAGGGGACTATGGGCTACACCTTC.

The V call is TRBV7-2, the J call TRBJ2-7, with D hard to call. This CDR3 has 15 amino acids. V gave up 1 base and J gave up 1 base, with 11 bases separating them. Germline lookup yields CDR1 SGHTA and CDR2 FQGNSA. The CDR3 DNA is TGTGCCAGCAGCTTAGGACTTACCCGATCCTACGAGCAGTACTTC. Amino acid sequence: CASSLGLTRSYEQYF.

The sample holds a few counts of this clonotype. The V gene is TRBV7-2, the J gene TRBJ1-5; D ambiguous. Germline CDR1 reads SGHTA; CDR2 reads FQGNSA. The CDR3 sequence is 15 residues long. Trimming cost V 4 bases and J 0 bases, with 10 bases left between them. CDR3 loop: CASSWRYNSNQPQHF. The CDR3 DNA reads TGTGCCAGCAGCTGGAGATATAATAGCAATCAGCCCCAGCATTTT.

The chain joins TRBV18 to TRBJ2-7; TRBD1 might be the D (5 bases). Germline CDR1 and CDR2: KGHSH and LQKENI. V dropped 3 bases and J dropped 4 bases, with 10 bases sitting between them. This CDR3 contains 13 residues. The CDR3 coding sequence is TGTGCCAGCTCACCGGGGCCGTTATACGAGCAGTACTTC. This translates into CASSPGPLYEQYF.

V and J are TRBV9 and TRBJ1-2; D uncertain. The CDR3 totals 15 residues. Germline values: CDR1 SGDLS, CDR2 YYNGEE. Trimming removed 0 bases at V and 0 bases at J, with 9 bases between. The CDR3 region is CASSVDPKSNYGYTF. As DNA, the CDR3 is TGTGCCAGCAGCGTAGACCCCAAGTCTAACTATGGCTACACCTTC.

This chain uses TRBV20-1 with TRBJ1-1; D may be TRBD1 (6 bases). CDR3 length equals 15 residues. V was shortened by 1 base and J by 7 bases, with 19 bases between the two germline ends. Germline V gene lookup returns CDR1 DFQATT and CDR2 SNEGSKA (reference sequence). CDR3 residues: CSARGREGGGYEAFF. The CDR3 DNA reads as TGCAGTGCTAGAGGCAGGGAAGGGGGAGGGTATGAAGCTTTCTTT.

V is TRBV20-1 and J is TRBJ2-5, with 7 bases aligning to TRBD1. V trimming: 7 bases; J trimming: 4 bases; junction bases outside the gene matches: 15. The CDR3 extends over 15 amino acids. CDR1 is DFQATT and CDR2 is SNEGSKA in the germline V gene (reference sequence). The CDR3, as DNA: TGCAGTGTTAGGAACCGGGACCGACAGGGAGAGACCCAGTACTTC. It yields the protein CSVRNRDRQGETQYF.